The clone carrying this TCR beta chain was found many times. Indicated time point: longitudinal time-point 2. Germline CDR1 and CDR2: DFQATT and SNEGSKA (reference sequence). This CDR3 has 14 amino acids. The trim removed 5 bases at V and 2 bases at J, leaving 7 bases unmatched. The data stem from a study of neurological immune-mediated disorders. The cDNA was generated through 5'RACE incorporating 10-nucleotide random UMIs. TCRdb called the 5' RACE reads again in MiXCR, with one record for every CDR3 protein. The table includes around 50,000 distinct CDR3 sequences, under 15% detected once. What was sequenced was PBMCs. The clonotype was recovered from a male donor with HTLV-1-associated myelopathy (HAM/TSP). The chain couples TRBV20-1 to TRBJ2-7; TRBD1 agrees at 9 bases. The CDR3 loop is CSAWDREQPYEQYF. CDR3 in DNA: TGCAGTGCTTGGGACAGGGAACAACCCTACGAGCAGTACTTC.